The 21 T cell receptor beta chains below come from one sample, sequenced in a study of T-cell memory formation after mild COVID-19 (dated by TCRdb to the early 2020s). Library preparation was by 5' RACE. The reads were generated on an Illumina NovaSeq 6000. TCRdb reprocessed the public reads (quality trimming at Q25 with fastp, clone calling with MiXCR) and kept in-frame beta chains. Each entry is one CDR3 protein sequence, shown with its most common DNA and genes. For this sample the table gives about 120,000 distinct CDR3 sequences, of which 22% were detected only once. The ten biggest clones cover approximately 41% of the sample. Material for sequencing was PBMCs or a T cell subset sorted from them (not recorded which). The origin of the receptors is a young man who had mild COVID-19 (a few samples of this study predate the infection). The sample titles of this study are shuffled in the database, so cell type and time point are left out; the donor was told from shared clones.

This clonotype has only a few counts. The CDR3 DNA is TGCAGTGCTAGAGATCTCAGGCTAGCGGGGAACAATGAGCAGTTCTTC. It translates to CSARDLRLAGNNEQFF. The V call is TRBV20-1, the J call TRBJ2-1, with 9 bases aligning to TRBD2. Losses at the gene ends were 0 bases for V and 5 bases for J; bases not matched to a gene: 8. The germline V gene has CDR1 DFQATT and CDR2 SNEGSKA (reference sequence). The CDR3 has 16 residues.

This clonotype showed up just a few times. The V call is TRBV7-2, the J call TRBJ2-2; D is ambiguous. Trimming removed 3 bases at V and 0 bases at J, with 8 bases between. CDR1 and CDR2 from the germline V gene are SGHTA and FQGNSA. This CDR3 has 15 amino acids. CDR3 sequence reads: CASSFSASNTGELFF. The CDR3 region has the DNA TGTGCCAGCAGCTTTTCCGCCTCGAACACCGGGGAGCTGTTTTTT.

This clonotype was observed a few times. This chain links TRBV5-4 with TRBJ2-7; TRBD1 aligns across 8 bases. CDR3 length equals 16 residues. With V trimmed by 0 bases and J by 4 bases, 9 bases remained unmatched. CDR1 is SGHNT and CDR2 is YYREEE in the germline V gene (reference sequence). The DNA for the CDR3 is TGTGCCAGCAGCTTGGGGCAGGGGGCTCCAGGGTACGAGCAGTACTTC. It specifies CASSLGQGAPGYEQYF.

The table lists this clonotype with many counts. The genes are TRBV6-4 and TRBJ2-1, with 8 bases matching TRBD1. Losses at the gene ends were 3 bases for V and 8 bases for J; bases not matched to a gene: 6. CDR1 is MRHNA, CDR2 SNTAGT, per germline. This CDR3 comprises 14 residues. In DNA form, the CDR3 reads TGTGCCAGCAGTGAGACCCAGGGGGCGGATGAGCAGTTCTTC. This codes for CASSETQGADEQFF.

This clonotype was seen more than once but under ten times. The V and J genes are TRBV5-6 and TRBJ1-1, with TRBD1 identical over 9 bases. The CDR3 is 17 amino acids. Germline V CDR1 and CDR2: SGHDT, YYEEEE. J was trimmed by 3 bases and V by 4 bases; bases with no gene match: 13. CDR3 bases: TGTGCCAGCAGCCCGACAGGGGGTGCATTTCGAGACACTGAAGCTTTCTTT. Translation: CASSPTGGAFRDTEAFF.

This clonotype was picked up a small number of times. The chain carries TRBV3-1 and TRBJ2-1; possible D gene TRBD2, 6 bases. V was trimmed by 0 bases and J by 6 bases, leaving 27 bases between them. CDR3 length: 20 residues. The germline V gene encodes CDR1 LGHDT and CDR2 YNNKEL (reference sequence). The DNA for the CDR3 is TGTGCCAGCAGCCAAGATCGGCCGCGGGGAACAAGGGTGTGGGGCAATGAGCAGTTCTTC. Amino acid sequence: CASSQDRPRGTRVWGNEQFF.

This clonotype was found a few times. The chain couples TRBV21-1 to TRBJ1-1; the table's D gene call, TRBD1, was not cross checked with the DNA. TRBV21-1 has pseudogene status. This CDR3 is 15 amino acids long. For the CDR3, the DNA is TGTGCCAGCAGCGCAAACGACTGGGGATTTACTGAAGCTTTCTTT. Its translation is CASSANDWGFTEAFF.

This clonotype was found a few times. This rearrangement joins TRBV4-1 to TRBJ1-2; tentative D call: TRBD1 (5 bases). The CDR3 runs 13 residues. Trimming cost V 1 base and J 6 bases, with 9 bases left between them. The V gene's germline CDR1 is MGHRA and CDR2 YSYEKL. CDR3 nucleotide sequence: TGCGCCAGCAGCCAAGGGGGCGCGAATGGCTACACCTTC. Encoded protein: CASSQGGANGYTF.

The chain carries TRBV5-8 and TRBJ1-6; tentatively, D is TRBD1 (5 bases). CDR3 length: 14 residues. V shed 4 bases and J shed 11 bases, with 16 bases lying between them. Germline V gene lookup returns CDR1 SGHTS and CDR2 YDEGEE. Written as DNA, the CDR3 is TGTGCCAGCAGCGCCCGCCGAGGGGTTGCACCCCTCCACTTT. Translating it yields CASSARRGVAPLHF.

Only a few counts were recorded for this clonotype. J is TRBJ2-7 and V is TRBV6-1, with 9 bases aligning to TRBD1. V was pared by 5 bases and J by 2 bases, with 7 bases of the junction left unmatched. The V gene's germline CDR1 is MNHNS and CDR2 SASEGT. CDR3 size: 15 residues. CDR3: CASSLGQGKPYEQYF. The CDR3 region has the DNA TGTGCCAGCAGTCTGGGACAGGGCAAGCCCTACGAGCAGTACTTC.

This sequence joins TRBV7-9 and TRBJ1-2; D is possibly TRBD1 (6 bases). Germline-derived CDR1 and CDR2 are SEHNR and FQNEAQ (reference sequence). The germline V and J ends were trimmed by 1 base and 2 bases, with 14 bases remaining between them. CDR3 length equals 16 residues. CDR3 DNA: TGTGCCAGCAGCTTAGGTTCTCGGGGGGCGAACTATGGCTACACCTTC. As protein: CASSLGSRGANYGYTF.

This sequence joins TRBV6-2 or TRBV6-3 and TRBJ1-1; 8 positions match TRBD1. V lost 5 bases, J lost 10 bases, and 9 bases stayed unmatched. CDR1 is MNHEY and CDR2 is SVGEGT in the germline V gene. The CDR3 covers 13 residues. The CDR3 coding sequence is TGTGCCAGCAGTGACGGACAGGGTAATTCAGCTTTCTTT. Translated, it gives CASSDGQGNSAFF.

V usage is TRBV24-1 and J usage is TRBJ2-7; 7 bases align to TRBD1. Per germline, CDR1 KGHDR and CDR2 SFDVKD. Trimming at V came to 10 bases and at J to 1 base, leaving 12 bases not matched to a gene. CDR3 length: 15 amino acids. The CDR3 DNA follows: TGTGCCACTTTGACCGGCAGACAGGGATCCTACGAGCAGTACGTC. Its translation: CATLTGRQGSYEQYV.

The chain couples TRBV7-2 to TRBJ2-1; TRBD2 matches at 11 bases. In germline, CDR1 is SGHTA, CDR2 FQGNSA. This CDR3 spans 18 amino acids. Losses at the gene ends were 0 bases for V and 0 bases for J; bases not matched to a gene: 4. CDR3 DNA: TGTGCCAGCAGCTTAGCGCGTACTAGCGGGGGCTCCTACAATGAGCAGTTCTTC. Translated: CASSLARTSGGSYNEQFF.

The CDR3 DNA reads TGTGCCAGCAGCCCCGGGGGGTTCTACAATGAGCAGTTCTTC. As protein: CASSPGGFYNEQFF. The gene calls are TRBV27 and TRBJ2-1; 7 bases are a match to TRBD2. CDR1 and CDR2 from the germline V gene are MNHEY and SMNVEV (reference sequence). CDR3 length: 14 residues. With 6 bases clipped from V and 3 bases from J, the junction kept 5 bases outside the gene matches.

The CDR3 DNA reads as TGTGCCATCAGTGTAGGACTAGCCTCCTACAATGAGCAGTTCTTC. It encodes CAISVGLASYNEQFF. The gene calls are TRBV10-3 and TRBJ2-1; 8 bases fit TRBD2. The J segment lost 0 bases and the V segment lost 4 bases, leaving 2 bases of the junction unmatched. Germline CDR1 and CDR2: ENHRY and SYGVKD. The CDR3 sequence is 15 residues long.

This chain uses TRBV12-3 or TRBV12-4 with TRBJ1-5; D is perhaps TRBD1 (5 bases). This CDR3 has 14 residues. Trimming took off 7 bases at V and 6 bases at J, with 16 bases between the two ends. The CDR3 coding sequence is TGTGCCAGCACCAACGGGACGGCGGCTCAGCCCCAGCATTTT. This encodes CASTNGTAAQPQHF.

In this sample, this clonotype turned up a few times. V gene TRBV7-9 combines with J gene TRBJ2-7, with TRBD1 identical over 9 bases. The CDR3 is 14 amino acids. CDR1 is SEHNR and CDR2 is FQNEAQ in the germline V gene (reference sequence). The ends lost 6 bases at V and 3 bases at J; junction bases unmatched: 6. For the CDR3, the DNA is TGTGCCAGCAGTTACCGGGACAGGGACTACGAGCAGTACTTC. As protein: CASSYRDRDYEQYF.

The table lists this clonotype with a few counts. This chain uses TRBV7-9 with TRBJ2-7; D not resolved. Germline V gene sequence: CDR1 SEHNR, CDR2 FQNEAQ (reference sequence). This CDR3 comprises 13 residues. Deletions cut 4 bases from V and 4 bases from J, with 11 bases between. CDR3 bases: TGTGCCAGCAGCTCCCCCTCTTTGTACGAGCAGTACTTC. This sequence encodes CASSSPSLYEQYF.

This clonotype was observed a few times. This chain uses TRBV4-1 with TRBJ2-3, with a weak D call TRBD2 (5 bases). Germline-derived CDR1 and CDR2 are MGHRA and YSYEKL. The ends were cut back, 3 bases at V and 5 bases at J, with 12 bases in the middle. The CDR3 has 14 residues. CDR3 coding DNA: TGCGCCAGCAGCCAGGCACTTCGGGAAGATACGCAGTATTTT. This codes for CASSQALREDTQYF.

A note on this clonotype: One end of the junction does not line up with germline, which may come from a read error. The chain joins TRBV7-8 to TRBJ2-7; 11 nucleotides line up with TRBD1. Looked up from germline, CDR1 is SGHVS and CDR2 is FQNEAQ. The CDR3 consists of 13 residues. The chain's CDR3 is CASSLGTGGLSNF. DNA for the CDR3: TGTGCCAGCAGCTTAGGGACAGGGGGCTTATCGAACTTC. Using reference TRBV7-8 and TRBJ2-7 for the parts outside the CDR3, the full variable domain is GAGVSQSPRYKVAKRGQDVALRCDPISGHVSLFWYQQALGQGPEFLTYFQNEAQLDKSGLPSDRFFAERPEGSVSTLKIQRTQQEDSAVYLCASSLGTGGLSNFGPGTRLTVT.